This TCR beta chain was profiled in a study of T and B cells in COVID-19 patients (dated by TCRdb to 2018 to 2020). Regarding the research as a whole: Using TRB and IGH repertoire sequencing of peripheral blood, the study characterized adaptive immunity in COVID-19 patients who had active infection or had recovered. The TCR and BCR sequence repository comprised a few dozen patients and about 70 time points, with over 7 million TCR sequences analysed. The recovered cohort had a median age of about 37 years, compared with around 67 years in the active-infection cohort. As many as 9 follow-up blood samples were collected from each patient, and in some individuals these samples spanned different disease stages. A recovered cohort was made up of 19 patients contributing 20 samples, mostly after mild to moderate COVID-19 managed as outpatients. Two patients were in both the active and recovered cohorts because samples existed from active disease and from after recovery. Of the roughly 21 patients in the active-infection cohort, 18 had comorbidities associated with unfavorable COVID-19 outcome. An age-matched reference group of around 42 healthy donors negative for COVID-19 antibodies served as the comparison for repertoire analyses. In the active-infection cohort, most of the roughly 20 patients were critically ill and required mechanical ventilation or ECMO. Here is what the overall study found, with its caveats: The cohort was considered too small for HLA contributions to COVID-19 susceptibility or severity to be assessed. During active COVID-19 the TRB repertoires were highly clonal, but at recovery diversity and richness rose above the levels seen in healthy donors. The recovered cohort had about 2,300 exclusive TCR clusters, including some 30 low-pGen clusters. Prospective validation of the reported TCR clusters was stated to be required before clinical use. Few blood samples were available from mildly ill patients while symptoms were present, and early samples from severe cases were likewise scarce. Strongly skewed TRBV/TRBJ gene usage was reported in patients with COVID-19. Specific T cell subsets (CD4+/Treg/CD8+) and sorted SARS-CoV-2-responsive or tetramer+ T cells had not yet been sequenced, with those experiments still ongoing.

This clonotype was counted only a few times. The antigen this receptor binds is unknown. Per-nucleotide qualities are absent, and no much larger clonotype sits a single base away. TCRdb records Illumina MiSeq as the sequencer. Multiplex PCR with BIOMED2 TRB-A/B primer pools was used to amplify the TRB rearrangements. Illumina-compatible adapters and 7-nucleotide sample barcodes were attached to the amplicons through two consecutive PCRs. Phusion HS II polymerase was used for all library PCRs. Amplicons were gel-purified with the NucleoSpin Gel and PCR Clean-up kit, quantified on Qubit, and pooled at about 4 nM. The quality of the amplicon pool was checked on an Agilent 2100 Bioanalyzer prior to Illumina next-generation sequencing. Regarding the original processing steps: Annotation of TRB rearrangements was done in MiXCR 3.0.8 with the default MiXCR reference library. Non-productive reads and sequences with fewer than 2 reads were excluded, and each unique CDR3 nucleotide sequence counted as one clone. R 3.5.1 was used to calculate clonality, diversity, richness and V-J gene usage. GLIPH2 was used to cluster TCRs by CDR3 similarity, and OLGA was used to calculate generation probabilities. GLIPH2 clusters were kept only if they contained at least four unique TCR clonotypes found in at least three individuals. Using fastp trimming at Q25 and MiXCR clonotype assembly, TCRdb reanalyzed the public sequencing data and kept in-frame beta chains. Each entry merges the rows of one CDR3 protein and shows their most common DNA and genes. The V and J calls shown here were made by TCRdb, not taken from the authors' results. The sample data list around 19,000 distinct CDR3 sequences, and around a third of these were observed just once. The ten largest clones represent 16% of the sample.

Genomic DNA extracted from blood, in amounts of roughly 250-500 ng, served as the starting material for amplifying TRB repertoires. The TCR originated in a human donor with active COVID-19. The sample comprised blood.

The CDR3 region reads CASSPNTDGPGELFF. The DNA reads as follows: TGTGCCAGCTCACCCAATACCGACGGGCCCGGGGAGCTGTTTTTT. The rearrangement combines TRBV18 with TRBJ2-2; no D gene call is confident. CDR1 and CDR2, looked up from the germline V gene, are KGHSH and LQKENI. V loses 3 bases, J loses 6 bases, and the germline ends lie 14 bases apart. From its cysteine to its phenylalanine, the CDR3 spans 15 amino acids. This entry keeps only the CDR3 DNA: 45 bases, framed from base 1.